This TCR beta chain is drawn from a study of T cells after yellow fever vaccination. There are many counts of this clonotype. Its target is not known. Study findings and constraints: CD4 and CD8 compartments shared a small share of clonotypes, likely from convergent recombination.

MiXCR, run by TCRdb on the 5' RACE reads, gives a single entry per CDR3 protein. This sample has about 360,000 distinct CDR3 sequences, with 6.2% found just once. V trimming: 6 bases; J trimming: 0 bases; junction bases outside the gene matches: 4. The germline V gene encodes CDR1 SQVTM and CDR2 ANQGSEA. CDR3 length: 13 residues. This sequence joins TRBV29-1 and TRBJ2-7; 8 bases line up with TRBD1. The TCR sequence derives from a man in his thirties or forties who received the YFV17D yellow fever vaccine. The sample consisted of PBMCs, taken 5 days after the yellow fever booster vaccination. The CDR3 DNA reads TGCAGCGTCACAGGGGGGAGCTCCTACGAGCAGTACTTC. Its protein product is CSVTGGSSYEQYF.